These T cell receptor beta chains were read from a single sample in a study of cytomegalovirus exposure and HLA in healthy donors. The repertoire was sequenced with immunoSEQ multiplex PCR; TCRdb's copy has only in-frame clones and lacks some. The repertoire includes 200,000 to 250,000 clones, 65% to 80% of them detected once, and 0.2% to 0.25% sits in the top ten. The sequenced sample consisted of PBMCs. Receptors originate from a girl aged 2-10 years in good health and CMV-seronegative. CDR3s include the opening cysteine and the closing phenylalanine or tryptophan. A D gene is named only where the DNA matches it firmly. Size tells how often a clone was seen (once, few, many) or the class of an expanded clone, and some rows leave it out.

size	D	V	J	DNA	CDR3
.	TRBD2	TRBV9	TRBJ2-3	TGTGCCAGCAGCTCACGGGGGGGCCGGGATACGCAGTATTTT	CASSSRGGRDTQYF
.	.	TRBV5-8	TRBJ1-2	TGTGCCAGCAGGCTTAGGGGCGGCTACACCTTC	CASRLRGGYTF
.	.	TRBV2	TRBJ1-1	TGTGCCAGCATCCGGTACACTGAAGCTTTCTTT	CASIRYTEAFF
.	TRBD1	TRBV4-1	TRBJ1-6	TGCGCCAGCAGCCGGACAGGGTCTCCCTCCTATAATTCACCCCTCCACTTT	CASSRTGSPSYNSPLHF
once	.	TRBV18	TRBJ1-2	TGTGCCAGCTCCCCGGGACAAGACTATGGCTACACCTTC	CASSPGQDYGYTF
once	.	TRBV12-2	TRBJ1-2	TGTGCAAGTCGCTCAGGGTCTAGTGGCTACACCTTC	CASRSGSSGYTF
.	.	TRBV4-1	TRBJ1-4	TGCGCCAGCAGCCGAAGCCTGGCGGCGGTGGAAAAACTGTTTTTT	CASSRSLAAVEKLFF
few	TRBD1	TRBV7-2	TRBJ2-2	TGTGCCAGCAGCCTAGAGGGGGCCAGGGGGCGCACCGGGGAGCTGTTTTTT	CASSLEGARGRTGELFF
.	.	TRBV6-6	TRBJ2-7	TGTGCCAGCAGAGCGGACAGCGGCGACTCCTACGAGCAGTACTTC	CASRADSGDSYEQYF
few	TRBD1	TRBV4-1	TRBJ2-5	TGCGCCAGCAGCTCCCAGGAGGGACAGGGGACGGGGGAGACCCAGTACTTC	CASSSQEGQGTGETQYF
once	TRBD1	TRBV10-3	TRBJ2-2	TGTGCCATCAGTGGAGTGTCCCTGGGACAGGGTCACACCGGGGAGCTGTTTTTT	CAISGVSLGQGHTGELFF
.	TRBD2	TRBV7-9	TRBJ2-5	TGTGCCAGCAGCCCAGGCTCGCGGGGGGCGGAGACCCAGTACTTC	CASSPGSRGAETQYF
.	.	TRBV7-9	TRBJ1-1	TGTGCCAGCAGCTCGGCGGGTCGAACTGAAGCTTTCTTT	CASSSAGRTEAFF
few	.	TRBV27	TRBJ1-1	TGTGCCAGCAGGAATCAGGGCTGGAACACTGAAGCTTTCTTT	CASRNQGWNTEAFF
.	TRBD1	TRBV7-9	TRBJ1-2	TGTGCCAGCAGCCCACAGGGGGCGACTAACTATGGCTACACCTTC	CASSPQGATNYGYTF
.	.	TRBV27	TRBJ2-4	TGTGCCAGCAGTTTATTTTGGGTTGGACAGATCTTGCACTTC	CASSLFWVGQILHF
.	TRBD1	TRBV5-4	TRBJ1-6	TGTGCCAGCAGCTTCAACCCGGGACAGCATCATTCACCCCTCCACTTT	CASSFNPGQHHSPLHF
.	TRBD2	TRBV5-1	TRBJ2-5	TGCGCCAGCAGTCCCGGACTAGCGGGGGTGAGTGGAGAGACCCAGTACTTC	CASSPGLAGVSGETQYF
.	.	TRBV5-1	TRBJ2-6	TGCGCCAGCAGTTGGACAGTCCCTGGGGCCAACGTCCTGACTTTC	CASSWTVPGANVLTF
.	.	TRBV4-1	TRBJ2-7	TGCGCCAGCAGCCCCACATGGCCCCTAGCGTCCCCCTACGAGCAGTACTTC	CASSPTWPLASPYEQYF
.	.	TRBV18	TRBJ1-4	TGTGCCAGCTCACCGGGCAGGGGTCAAGGGAAAAATGAAAAACTGTTTTTT	CASSPGRGQGKNEKLFF
.	TRBD1	TRBV5-8	TRBJ1-1	TGTGCCAGCAGACCTAGACAGGGGGTGAGGACTGAAGCTTTCTTT	CASRPRQGVRTEAFF
once	TRBD1	TRBV6-6	TRBJ2-7	TGTGCCAGCAGTTCACAGGGGGCAGCGACCTACGAGCAGTACTTC	CASSSQGAATYEQYF
.	TRBD2	TRBV6-1	TRBJ2-7	TGTGCCAGCAGGGAATCCGGGGAGTGGGGGGGGGAGCAGTACTTC	CASRESGEWGGEQYF
.	.	TRBV29-1	TRBJ1-2	TGCAGCGTTGATCGGGTTTTGGGCTACACCTTC	CSVDRVLGYTF
.	TRBD1	TRBV5-1	TRBJ1-1	TGCGCCAGCAGCTGGGGCCCTGACAGGGGAGGAACTGAAGCTTTCTTT	CASSWGPDRGGTEAFF
.	.	TRBV7-2	TRBJ2-2	TGTGCCAGCAGCTTCCCAAGGACTGGTGGGGAGCTGTTTTTT	CASSFPRTGGELFF
.	.	TRBV7-9	TRBJ2-7	TGTGCCAGCAGCTTAACCCAGGGCGGCCTCGAGTACTTC	CASSLTQGGLEYF
.	TRBD2	TRBV5-4	TRBJ2-5	TGTGCCAGCAGCGGAGGGACTAGCGGGATTGAGACCCAGTACTTC	CASSGGTSGIETQYF
.	TRBD1	TRBV10-3	TRBJ1-1	TGTGCCATCAGTGCCGGGACAGGGAAAAACACTGAAGCTTTCTTT	CAISAGTGKNTEAFF
.	TRBD2	TRBV10-2	TRBJ2-1	TGCGCCAGCAGTGAGTCGATCACTAGCGGGGGTTATGAGCAGTTCTTC	CASSESITSGGYEQFF
.	.	TRBV7-9	TRBJ1-1	TGTGCCAGCAGCTTAAATCGGCAGGTCTCGAACACTGAAGCTTTCTTT	CASSLNRQVSNTEAFF